This T cell receptor beta chain stems from a study of T-cell reconstitution after alpha-beta-depleted transplantation in children. V was trimmed by 2 bases and J by 4 bases, leaving 9 bases between them. CDR3 length equals 14 residues. The V gene's germline CDR1 is SGHAT and CDR2 FQNNGV. Library preparation (for TCRbeta) was performed with unique molecular identifiers. TCRdb used MiXCR to reprocess the PCR reads, holding one entry per CDR3 protein. In the table there are fewer than 550,000 distinct CDR3 sequences, 11% of which are singletons. The gene calls are TRBV11-2 and TRBJ2-1, with a tentative D call TRBD1 (5 bases). The sequence was collected from a human donor who donated a stem cell graft to a child with acute myeloid leukemia. The sample consisted of PBMCs from the stem cell graft donor, taken from the stem cell graft. The DNA for the CDR3 is TGTGCCAGCAGCTTAAGACAGCAATACAATGAGCAGTTCTTC. Protein product: CASSLRQQYNEQFF. Full variable domain (missing parts from reference TRBV11-2 and TRBJ2-1): EAGVAQSPRYKIIEKRQSVAFWCNPISGHATLYWYQQILGQGPKLLIQFQNNGVVDDSQLPKDRFSAERLKGVDSTLKIQPAKLEDSAVYLCASSLRQQYNEQFFGPGTRLTVL.